Each of the 30 T cell receptor beta chains below was sequenced from the same sample in a study of PD-1 blockade in classical Hodgkin lymphoma. All the patients suffered relapse after autologous stem cell transplantation, and brentuximab vedotin exposure differed. Clones were sequenced by immunoSEQ multiplex PCR, and TCRdb holds only the in-frame ones, with some missing. The repertoire includes around 66,000 clones, over 55% of them detected once, and 9% to 10% sits in the top ten. Specimen: peripheral blood mononuclear cells (PBMCs), collected before the second cycle of nivolumab. The receptors were sampled from a human donor with classical Hodgkin lymphoma.

This chain links TRBV5-1 with TRBJ2-1, with 11 nucleotides matching TRBD2. The J segment lost 12 bases and the V segment lost 1 base, leaving 3 bases of the junction unmatched. This CDR3 region has 13 residues. The germline CDR1 and CDR2 sequences are SGHRS and YFSETQ. CDR3: CASSLRLAGGQFF. In DNA, the CDR3 is TGCGCCAGCAGCTTGCGGCTAGCGGGAGGGCAGTTCTTC.

This chain joins TRBV19 and TRBJ1-4; 8 bases are shared with TRBD1. CDR3 length equals 17 residues. The V gene's germline CDR1 is LNHDA and CDR2 SQIVND (reference sequence). The J segment lost 0 bases and the V segment lost 3 bases, leaving 6 bases of the junction unmatched. The CDR3 sequence is CASSMAYRGSTNEKLFF. The CDR3 DNA is TGTGCCAGTAGTATGGCGTACAGGGGGTCAACTAATGAAAAACTGTTTTTT. Full variable domain (missing parts from reference TRBV19 and TRBJ1-4): DGGITQSPKYLFRKEGQNVTLSCEQNLNHDAMYWYRQDPGQGLRLIYYSQIVNDFQKGDIAEGYSVSREKKESFPLTVTSAQKNPTAFYLCASSMAYRGSTNEKLFFGSGTQLSVL.

This CDR3 reads CSVAGTVNTEAFF. The CDR3 nucleotides read TGCAGCGTCGCCGGGACTGTGAACACTGAAGCTTTCTTT. The gene calls are TRBV29-1 and TRBJ1-1; D may be TRBD1 (5 bases). The CDR3 is 13 amino acids. Germline-derived CDR1 and CDR2 are SQVTM and ANQGSEA. Trimming took off 6 bases at V and 0 bases at J, with 11 bases between the two ends.

Within the sample, this clone is medium-sized. This sequence joins TRBV28 and TRBJ2-7, with 9 bases matching TRBD1. The CDR3 has 14 residues. V was pared by 9 bases and J by 6 bases, with 12 bases of the junction left unmatched. Looked up from germline, CDR1 is MDHEN and CDR2 is SYDVKM. Here the CDR3 DNA reads TGTGCCAGTAACCCCGGGACAGGGCTTGGCGAGCAGTACTTC. Its protein is CASNPGTGLGEQYF. The full variable domain, with the rest looked up from reference TRBV28 and TRBJ2-7, is DVKVTQSSRYLVKRTGEKVFLECVQDMDHENMFWYRQDPGLGLRLIYFSYDVKMKEKGDIPEGYSVSREKKERFSLILESASTNQTSMYLCASNPGTGLGEQYFGPGTRLTVT.

The chain has TRBV13 and TRBJ1-3; no reliable D call. The CDR3 has 14 residues. V lost 5 bases and J lost 2, with 10 bases in between. CDR1 is PRHDT, CDR2 FYEKMQ, per germline (reference sequence). CDR3 residues: CASSRRVTGNTIYF. The CDR3, as DNA: TGTGCCAGCAGCCGAAGGGTTACTGGAAACACCATATATTTT.

The chain employs TRBV18 and TRBJ2-3; no reliable D call. V shed 3 bases and J shed 3 bases, with 7 bases lying between them. The CDR3 has 13 residues. Per the germline V gene, CDR1 is KGHSH and CDR2 is LQKENI. For the CDR3, the DNA is TGTGCCAGCTCACCCCTCTTGACAGATACGCAGTATTTT. Amino acid sequence: CASSPLLTDTQYF.

The V gene is TRBV5-4, the J gene TRBJ2-7; D is unresolved. The CDR3 spans 13 residues. Germline-derived CDR1 and CDR2 are SGHNT and YYREEE (reference sequence). V was clipped by 0 bases and J by 3 bases, with 7 bases between them. CDR3 region: CASSLGTNYEQYF. CDR3 DNA sequence: TGTGCCAGCAGCTTGGGTACCAACTACGAGCAGTACTTC.

This clone was detected a few times. In DNA form, the CDR3 reads TGTGCCACCAGCAGAGGGGAGACAGGGGATCGCACAGATACGCAGTATTTT. Protein: CATSRGETGDRTDTQYF. V gene TRBV15 combines with J gene TRBJ2-3; 8 bases match TRBD1. This CDR3 contains 17 residues. The junction had 7 bases not matched to a gene; V was cut back by 1 base and J by 1 base. Germline V lookup: CDR1 LNHNV, CDR2 YYDKDF (reference sequence).

This clone was counted between two and nine times. The gene calls are TRBV27 and TRBJ2-1, with TRBD2 matching 10 bases. V shed 5 bases, J shed 6 bases, and the junction held 7 bases outside the gene matches. CDR1 is MNHEY, CDR2 SMNVEV, per germline (reference sequence). The CDR3 is 15 residues long. CDR3: CASSPGLARSNEQFF. As DNA, the CDR3 is TGTGCCAGCAGTCCGGGACTAGCGCGGTCCAATGAGCAGTTCTTC.

J is TRBJ1-2 and V is TRBV29-1; maybe TRBD1 (5 bases). V was pared by 3 bases and J by 2 bases, with 10 bases between. CDR3 length equals 13 residues. Germline CDR1 SQVTM, CDR2 ANQGSEA. The CDR3 bases are TGCAGCGTTGAGAGGGACCAGAACTATGGCTACACCTTC. Its translation: CSVERDQNYGYTF.

This clone was seen many times. V usage is TRBV5-6 and J usage is TRBJ2-7; D gene unclear. This CDR3 contains 12 residues. V lost 2 bases to trimming and J lost 4 bases, with 7 bases between them. Germline loops: CDR1 SGHDT, CDR2 YYEEEE. Written as DNA, the CDR3 is TGTGCCAGCAGCTTCTCAAATTACGAGCAGTACTTC. Translation: CASSFSNYEQYF.

The CDR3 nucleotides read TGTGCCTGGGAGGGGCAGGGGGAAGGAGCTTTCTTT. It specifies CAWEGQGEGAFF. The V call is TRBV30, the J call TRBJ1-1; 7 bases fit TRBD1. Germline V gene data show CDR1 as GTSNPN and CDR2 as SVGIG (reference sequence). V gave up 5 bases and J gave up 10 bases; unmatched junction bases: 10. The CDR3 covers 12 residues.

V and J are TRBV7-8 and TRBJ2-7, with a tentative D call TRBD1 (5 bases). This CDR3 is built from 14 residues. Germline V gene lookup returns CDR1 SGHVS and CDR2 FQNEAQ. Trimming pared 7 bases from V and 0 bases from J, leaving 13 bases between. CDR3 sequence (DNA): TGTGCCAGCAACAGGTTGGGGATCTCCTACGAGCAGTACTTC. Its protein is CASNRLGISYEQYF.

This chain links TRBV2 with TRBJ2-1; 11 bases map to TRBD2. The CDR3 is 15 residues long. Losses at the gene ends were 4 bases for V and 7 bases for J; bases not matched to a gene: 6. Per the germline V gene, CDR1 is SNHLY and CDR2 is FYNNEI. CDR3 sequence (DNA): TGTGCCAGCAGTGGGTCTAGCGGGGGGCCGAATGAGCAGTTCTTC. Translating it yields CASSGSSGGPNEQFF.

The chain has TRBV6-6 and TRBJ2-3; no definite D call. Germline V gene data show CDR1 as MNHNY and CDR2 as SVGAGI (reference sequence). The V gene lost 5 bases and the J gene lost 5 bases, with 14 bases spanning the gap. There are 14 residues in the CDR3. The CDR3 sequence is CASSTTLLQDTQYF. The CDR3 coding sequence is TGTGCCAGCAGTACCACCCTGCTTCAAGATACGCAGTATTTT.

The chain uses TRBV2 and TRBJ2-7; 7 nucleotides agree with TRBD2. CDR3 length equals 13 residues. The V gene end was trimmed by 9 bases and the J gene end by 0 bases; junction bases not matched to a gene: 5. Germline V gene lookup returns CDR1 SNHLY and CDR2 FYNNEI. The CDR3 coding sequence is TGTGCCAGTATAGCGGGTGGCTCCTACGAGCAGTACTTC. Translating gives CASIAGGSYEQYF.

This sequence joins TRBV6-1 and TRBJ2-2, with TRBD1 as a possible D gene (6 bases). Per the germline V gene, CDR1 is MNHNS and CDR2 is SASEGT. This CDR3 comprises 15 residues. V was cut by 9 bases and J by 5 bases, with 19 bases left in between. CDR3: CASQGSRLGTGELFF. CDR3 coding DNA: TGTGCCAGTCAGGGGTCCCGCCTCGGGACCGGGGAGCTGTTTTTT.

This clone was seen once. V usage is TRBV6-6 and J usage is TRBJ2-7; 7 bases fit TRBD2. V lost 6 bases, J lost 4 bases, and 12 bases stayed unmatched. Looked up from germline, CDR1 is MNHNY and CDR2 is SVGAGI (reference sequence). The CDR3 loop spans 15 amino acids. CDR3 loop: CASRTYGEGRYEQYF. The DNA of the CDR3 is TGTGCCAGCAGAACTTACGGGGAGGGTAGATACGAGCAGTACTTC.

V gene TRBV9 combines with J gene TRBJ1-6; D remains ambiguous. Trimming took 4 bases from V and 10 from J, leaving 15 bases between them. Looked up from germline, CDR1 is SGDLS and CDR2 is YYNGEE. The length of the CDR3 is 14 residues. CDR3 nucleotide sequence: TGTGCCAGCAGCTCTCTAGGAGCAGAATCACCCCTCCACTTT. Amino acid sequence: CASSSLGAESPLHF.

The gene calls are TRBV25-1 and TRBJ1-2; a weak D match, TRBD1 (6 bases). The CDR3 consists of 14 residues. V gave up 4 bases and J gave up 0 bases, with 9 bases separating them. Germline V gene sequence: CDR1 MGHDK, CDR2 SYGVNS. The CDR3 sequence is CASSGGHPNYGYTF. CDR3 DNA: TGTGCCAGCAGTGGGGGACACCCTAACTATGGCTACACCTTC.

V is TRBV6-4 and J is TRBJ1-2; the match to TRBD1 covers 7 bases. The CDR3 has 13 residues. V was pared by 2 bases and J by 7 bases, with 4 bases of the junction left unmatched. CDR1 and CDR2 from the germline V gene are MRHNA and SNTAGT. The CDR3 loop is CASSDAGGSGYTF. As DNA, the CDR3 is TGTGCCAGCAGTGACGCAGGGGGTTCTGGCTACACCTTC.

The count of this clone is one. The gene calls are TRBV30 and TRBJ1-2; the match to TRBD1 covers 8 bases. V lost 4 bases and J lost 6; bases outside the gene matches: 4. The germline gives CDR1 GTSNPN, CDR2 SVGIG (reference sequence). This CDR3 has 12 residues. The CDR3 loop reads CAWNRGYDGYTF. The CDR3, as DNA: TGTGCCTGGAACAGGGGGTACGATGGCTACACCTTC.

V gene TRBV6-1 combines with J gene TRBJ1-6, with TRBD1 as a possible D gene (5 bases). CDR3 length: 14 amino acids. V was trimmed by 5 bases and J by 6 bases, leaving 11 bases between them. Germline V lookup: CDR1 MNHNS, CDR2 SASEGT. The CDR3 protein is CASSFDSSNSPLHF. CDR3 in DNA: TGTGCCAGCAGTTTCGACAGCTCTAATTCACCCCTCCACTTT.

V and J are TRBV6-1 and TRBJ2-3; a weak D match, TRBD1 (5 bases). Germline V gene sequence: CDR1 MNHNS, CDR2 SASEGT. This CDR3 has 15 residues. Between the trimmed V and J ends, which lost 0 bases and 4 bases, there was a span of 11 bases. CDR3 residues: CASSEAVGVSDTQYF. CDR3 sequence (DNA): TGTGCCAGCAGTGAAGCGGTAGGGGTGTCAGATACGCAGTATTTT.

J is TRBJ2-3 and V is TRBV2, with D possibly TRBD2 on 6 matching bases. Germline lookup yields CDR1 SNHLY and CDR2 FYNNEI. There are 16 residues in the CDR3. V lost 5 bases, J lost 1 base, and 16 bases lay in between. This CDR3 reads CASSRDSGAGTDTQYF. The CDR3 DNA follows: TGTGCCAGCAGTCGGGACTCCGGTGCTGGCACAGATACGCAGTATTTT. The full variable domain, completed using reference TRBV2 and TRBJ2-3, is EPEVTQTPSHQVTQMGQEVILRCVPISNHLYFYWYRQILGQKVEFLVSFYNNEISEKSEIFDDQFSVERPDGSNFTLKIRSTKLEDSAMYFCASSRDSGAGTDTQYFGPGTRLTVL.

The table lists this clone with a count of one. The rearrangement uses TRBV6-6 and TRBJ1-3; no reliable D call. V gave up 2 bases and J gave up 0 bases, with 8 bases separating them. The germline V gene has CDR1 MNHNY and CDR2 SVGAGI (reference sequence). This CDR3 contains 15 residues. The CDR3 loop reads CASSYRWSSGNTIYF. The CDR3, as DNA: TGTGCCAGCAGTTACCGGTGGAGCTCTGGAAACACCATATATTTT.

This clone has just one count. The V and J genes are TRBV7-8 and TRBJ1-3; no reliable D call. The V and J ends lost 5 bases and 0 bases respectively, with 11 bases between them. The germline CDR1 and CDR2 sequences are SGHVS and FQNEAQ. This CDR3 has 15 residues. The DNA for the CDR3 is TGTGCCAGCAGCGCTACAGCTAGCTCTGGAAACACCATATATTTT. It codes for CASSATASSGNTIYF. The complete variable domain, with remaining parts taken from reference TRBV7-8 and TRBJ1-3, reads GAGVSQSPRYKVAKRGQDVALRCDPISGHVSLFWYQQALGQGPEFLTYFQNEAQLDKSGLPSDRFFAERPEGSVSTLKIQRTQQEDSAVYLCASSATASSGNTIYFGEGSWLTVV.

The chain couples TRBV6-5 to TRBJ1-1, with D maybe TRBD1 (6 bases). The CDR3 runs 13 residues. V was trimmed by 5 bases and J by 8 bases, leaving 15 bases between them. Germline V gene lookup returns CDR1 MNHEY and CDR2 SVGAGI. In nucleotides, the CDR3 is TGTGCCAGCAGTCAGTACAGGGTTACCGAAGCTTTCTTT. Its translation: CASSQYRVTEAFF.

The CDR3 spells CASSSPQRALHEQYF. In nucleotides, the CDR3 is TGTGCCAGCAGCTCCCCCCAGCGGGCCCTCCACGAGCAGTACTTC. The V gene is TRBV14, the J gene TRBJ2-7; possibly TRBD2 for D (6 bases). Trimming cost V 5 bases and J 5 bases, with 19 bases left between them. CDR1 SGHDN and CDR2 FVKESK come from the germline V gene. This CDR3 region has 15 residues.

The chain links TRBV5-6 to TRBJ1-5; 9 bases match TRBD1. Germline V CDR1 and CDR2: SGHDT, YYEEEE. This CDR3 spans 16 amino acids. With V trimmed by 1 base and J by 6 bases, 8 bases remained unmatched. The CDR3 is CASSLTTGGLGQPQHF. The DNA of the CDR3 is TGTGCCAGCAGCTTGACGACAGGGGGGCTGGGTCAGCCCCAGCATTTT.